This TCR beta chain was documented in a study of T-cell memory formation after mild COVID-19. This CDR3 is 12 amino acids long. Deletions cut 3 bases from V and 10 bases from J, with 12 bases between. Using its own MiXCR run on the 5' RACE reads, TCRdb lists one record per CDR3 protein. Of about 360,000 distinct CDR3 sequences listed, roughly 14% are singletons. The gene calls are TRBV12-3 or TRBV12-4 and TRBJ1-1; D call uncertain. This receptor was taken from a man aged 18 to 30 who had mild COVID-19 (a few samples of this study predate the infection). Cell type and time point are not known. Source material: PBMCs or a T cell subset sorted from them (not recorded which). The CDR3 sequence: CASSFQQWGAFF. The CDR3 bases are TGTGCCAGCAGTTTTCAACAGTGGGGAGCTTTCTTT.